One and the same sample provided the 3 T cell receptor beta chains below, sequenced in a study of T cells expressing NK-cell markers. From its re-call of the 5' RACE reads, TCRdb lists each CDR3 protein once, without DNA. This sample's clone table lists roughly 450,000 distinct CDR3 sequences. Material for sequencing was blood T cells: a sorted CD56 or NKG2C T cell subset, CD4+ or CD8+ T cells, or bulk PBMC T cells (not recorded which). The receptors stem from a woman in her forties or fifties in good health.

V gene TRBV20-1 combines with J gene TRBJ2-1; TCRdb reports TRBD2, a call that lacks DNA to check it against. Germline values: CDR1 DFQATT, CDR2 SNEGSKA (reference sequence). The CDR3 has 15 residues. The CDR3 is CSATSGTHSYNEQFF.

The CDR3 sequence is CSVGRTGGTDTQYF. The chain couples TRBV29-1 to TRBJ2-3; without DNA, the TCRdb call of TRBD1 cannot be checked. Germline loops: CDR1 SQVTM, CDR2 ANQGSEA. The CDR3 is 14 residues long.

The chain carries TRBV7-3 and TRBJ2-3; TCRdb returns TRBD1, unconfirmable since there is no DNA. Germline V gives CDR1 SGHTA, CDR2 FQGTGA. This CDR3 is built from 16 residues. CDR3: CASSSDRNRLTDTQYF. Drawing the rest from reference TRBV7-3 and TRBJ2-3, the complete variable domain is GAGVSQTPSNKVTEKGKYVELRCDPISGHTALYWYRQSLGQGPEFLIYFQGTGAADDSGLPNDRFFAVRPEGSVSTLKIQRTERGDSAVYLCASSSDRNRLTDTQYFGPGTRLTVL.